A selection of T cell receptor beta chains follows, all from one sample in a study of blood T cell repertoires in COVID-19. Sequenced by immunoSEQ multiplex PCR; TCRdb stores in-frame clones only, minus some. The sample lists a few hundred thousand clones; about 86% were seen once. Sequenced: PBMCs or T cells enriched from blood (not recorded which). The receptors were gathered from a middle-aged woman with acute COVID-19. Each CDR3 is given with its conserved first and last residue. D genes are given only for firm matches. Clone size appears in some rows only: once, few, many, or a class for an expanded clone.

v_call,clone_size,d_call,j_call,cdr3_nt,cdr3_aa
TRBV4-1,.,TRBD1,TRBJ1-2,TGCGCCAGCAGCCAAGGTCGGGACAGGGGACCTCTAAGAGGGGGCTACACCTTC,CASSQGRDRGPLRGGYTF
TRBV11-2,.,TRBD1,TRBJ1-4,TGTGCCAGCAGCACCGGGACAGGGCGTGAAAAACTGTTTTTT,CASSTGTGREKLFF
TRBV9,once,TRBD2,TRBJ2-1,TGTGCCAGCAGCGCCCGGACTAGCGGGGGGAGGAATGAGCAGTTCTTC,CASSARTSGGRNEQFF
TRBV21-1,.,.,TRBJ1-1,TGTGCCAGCAGCAAGATAAGGGGCACTGAAGCTTTCTTT,CASSKIRGTEAFF
TRBV21-1,.,.,TRBJ1-1,TGTGCCAGCAGCAAAGGACACCAGGGGGCCGGGGACACTGAAGCTTTCTTT,CASSKGHQGAGDTEAFF
TRBV3-1/TRBV3-2,.,TRBD2,TRBJ2-1,TGTGCCAGCAGCCCCCCGCGACTAGCGGGAGGGTACAATGAGCAGTTCTTC,CASSPPRLAGGYNEQFF
TRBV29-1,.,TRBD1,TRBJ1-2,TGCAGCGGGGGACAGGGGACGGGCGGCTACACCTTC,CSGGQGTGGYTF
TRBV5-6,few,TRBD1,TRBJ1-1,TGTGCCAGCAGCCCCACGGGACAGGGTTTCACTGAAGCTTTCTTT,CASSPTGQGFTEAFF
TRBV27,.,.,TRBJ1-2,TGTGCCAGCAGGGGGGCGGAGGCCAACTGGATCTATGGCTACACCTTC,CASRGAEANWIYGYTF
TRBV7-2,.,.,TRBJ1-1,TGTGCCAGCAGCGCTGGACAGTTGAACACTGAAGCTTTCTTT,CASSAGQLNTEAFF
TRBV7-9,.,.,TRBJ1-2,TGTGCCAGCAGCTTAAGTCAGGCGAACTATGGCTACACCTTC,CASSLSQANYGYTF
TRBV4-3,few,.,TRBJ2-7,TGCGCCAGCAGCCAACTCTTGGCGGGAACGAGCTCCTACGAGCAGTACTTC,CASSQLLAGTSSYEQYF
TRBV3-1/TRBV3-2,.,TRBD2,TRBJ2-2,TGTGCCAGCAGCGCGGGAGGGAGTGGCACCGGGGAGCTGTTTTTT,CASSAGGSGTGELFF
TRBV19,.,TRBD2,TRBJ2-2,TGTGCCAGTAGTATAACAGCGGGGGTGATGACCGGGGAGCTGTTTTTT,CASSITAGVMTGELFF
TRBV6-1,.,.,TRBJ1-5,TGTGCCAGCAGTGAAGAGTTATGGGGGCCGTTGGAGCCCCAGCATTTT,CASSEELWGPLEPQHF
TRBV5-1,.,TRBD2,TRBJ2-7,TGCGCCAGCAGCTTCTCTAGCGGGTCCTACGAGCAGTACTTC,CASSFSSGSYEQYF
TRBV5-6,.,.,TRBJ1-2,TGTGCCAGCAGCTTGACCACGGTCTATGGCTACACCTTC,CASSLTTVYGYTF
TRBV5-1,.,TRBD1,TRBJ2-5,TGCGCCAGCAGCTTGGGGACAGGGTACCAAGAGACCCAGTACTTC,CASSLGTGYQETQYF
TRBV10-3,once,TRBD1,TRBJ2-7,TGTGCCGTTCGGCCCGGGACAGTCTCCTACGAGCAGTACTTC,CAVRPGTVSYEQYF
TRBV10-3,.,TRBD1,TRBJ1-1,TGTGCCATCAGTGACCGGGACAGGAACACTGAAGCTTTCTTT,CAISDRDRNTEAFF
TRBV14,.,TRBD1,TRBJ1-4,TGTGCCAGCAGCTCCTTGACAGGGGGCTTTGAAAAACTGTTTTTT,CASSSLTGGFEKLFF
TRBV5-1,.,TRBD2,TRBJ2-2,TGCGCCAGCAGCTTGGCGTGGGCGGGAGGGAACACCGGGGAGCTGTTTTTT,CASSLAWAGGNTGELFF
TRBV5-1,.,.,TRBJ2-3,TGCGCCAGCAGCTTGTCGGAGACTTCTAGCACAGATACGCAGTATTTT,CASSLSETSSTDTQYF
TRBV4-3,.,.,TRBJ2-3,TGCGCCAGCAGCCAAGAGGGTGCTAGGACAGATACGCAGTATTTT,CASSQEGARTDTQYF
TRBV15,.,TRBD1,TRBJ2-4,TGTGCCACCAGCAGAGATCAGGGGGTAGCCAAAAACATTCAGTACTTC,CATSRDQGVAKNIQYF
TRBV18,few,.,TRBJ1-1,TGTGCCAGCTCACCAGCCGGCGGGGTGAACACTGAAGCTTTCTTT,CASSPAGGVNTEAFF
TRBV19,.,.,TRBJ1-2,TGTGCCAGTAGTATTGCCGGTGGCTATGGCTACACCTTC,CASSIAGGYGYTF
TRBV11-2,many,TRBD2,TRBJ2-3,TGTGCCAGCAGCGGTGGAGCAGCGGGGGGGCTAACAGATACGCAGTATTTT,CASSGGAAGGLTDTQYF
TRBV9,.,.,TRBJ1-4,TGTGCCAGCAGCGTTGGGGACTACTCAACTAATGAAAAACTGTTTTTT,CASSVGDYSTNEKLFF
TRBV28,.,.,TRBJ1-5,TGTGCCAGCAGTTTAGGGCAGGGCACGGACCAGCCCCAGCATTTT,CASSLGQGTDQPQHF
TRBV7-2,.,.,TRBJ1-5,TGTGCCAGCAGTTTTACAGGGACTCAGCCCCAGCATTTT,CASSFTGTQPQHF
TRBV2,.,.,TRBJ1-2,TGTGCCAGCAGTCGACAGAAAACGACACTCTATGGCTACACCTTC,CASSRQKTTLYGYTF
TRBV4-3,.,TRBD1,TRBJ2-7,TGCGCCAGCAGCCAACAGACAGGGGCCAGCTACGAGCAGTACTTC,CASSQQTGASYEQYF
TRBV14,once,TRBD1,TRBJ1-4,TGTGCCAGCAGCCGGGACAGGGGTAATGAAAAACTGTTTTTT,CASSRDRGNEKLFF
TRBV28,.,.,TRBJ1-1,TGTGCCAGCAGTTTATATAGCCGGAGTAATGAAGCTTTCTTT,CASSLYSRSNEAFF
TRBV27,.,TRBD1,TRBJ1-2,TGTGCCAGCAGTTTATATCTCGGGACAGGGAATGGCTACACCTTC,CASSLYLGTGNGYTF
TRBV9,.,.,TRBJ2-7,TGTGCCAGCAGCCCGATCCCAGGGTTGGAGTACGAGCAGTACTTC,CASSPIPGLEYEQYF
TRBV7-9,.,TRBD1,TRBJ2-2,TGTGCCAGCAGGGCTACCGGGACAGGGACTACCGGGGAGCTGTTTTTT,CASRATGTGTTGELFF
TRBV4-3,.,.,TRBJ2-7,TGCGCCAGCAGCCAAGTACTTTTAGTGAGCGAGCAGTACTTC,CASSQVLLVSEQYF
TRBV11-1,.,.,TRBJ2-3,TGTGCCAGCAGCCCCGGACTAACCTCCACAGATACGCAGTATTTT,CASSPGLTSTDTQYF
TRBV2,.,TRBD1,TRBJ1-5,TGTGCCAGCAGTAATGACAGGGCGGGCAATCAGCCCCAGCATTTT,CASSNDRAGNQPQHF